Listed below are T cell receptor beta chains from one sample, sequenced in a study of T-cell memory formation after mild COVID-19. TCRdb ran MiXCR on the 5' RACE reads and lists one entry per CDR3 protein. This table has 400,000 to 500,000 distinct CDR3 sequences, more than 20% appearing once. Sequenced material: PBMCs or a T cell subset sorted from them (not recorded which). The receptors stem from an adult woman who had mild COVID-19 (a few samples of this study predate the infection). Cell type and time point are not known. Each CDR3 is given with its conserved first and last residue. Fields, in order: D gene, clone size, J gene, V gene, CDR3 DNA, CDR3 protein. D genes are given only for firm matches. Clone size appears in some rows only: once, few, many, or a class for an expanded clone.

D: .
size: few
J: TRBJ1-5
V: TRBV27
DNA: TGTGCCAGCAGCCCCTCGGGGGACGCCAGGCCCCAGCATTTT
CDR3: CASSPSGDARPQHF

D: .
size: few
J: TRBJ1-2
V: TRBV6-6
DNA: TGTGCCAGCAGTTACTCCGACAGGATAAACTATGGCTACACCTTC
CDR3: CASSYSDRINYGYTF

D: .
size: .
J: TRBJ2-2
V: TRBV3-1
DNA: TGTGCCAGCAGTTCGGACCAGCCCACCGGGGAGCTGTTTTTT
CDR3: CASSSDQPTGELFF

D: .
size: .
J: TRBJ1-3
V: TRBV9
DNA: TGTGCCAGCAGCTTGGACGAGAGCTCTGGAAACACCATATATTTT
CDR3: CASSLDESSGNTIYF

D: TRBD1
size: few
J: TRBJ2-3
V: TRBV5-1
DNA: TGCGCCAGCAGCCGACGGGACAGGACCACAGATACGCAGTATTTT
CDR3: CASSRRDRTTDTQYF

D: .
size: .
J: TRBJ2-5
V: TRBV5-1
DNA: TGCGCCAGCAGCACGCAACAGGGTGGAGAGACCCAGTACTTC
CDR3: CASSTQQGGETQYF

D: .
size: few
J: TRBJ2-4
V: TRBV9
DNA: TGTGCCAGCAGCCCTGCCGTGATTCCGGACATTCAGTACTTC
CDR3: CASSPAVIPDIQYF

D: TRBD2
size: few
J: TRBJ2-5
V: TRBV29-1
DNA: TGCAGCGTTGAAGGGGCAAGCGGGAGGTTCGAGACCCAGTACTTC
CDR3: CSVEGASGRFETQYF

D: .
size: .
J: TRBJ2-7
V: TRBV7-8
DNA: TGTGCCAGCAGCTTAGCGACAGGATCCTCCTACGAGCAGTACTTC
CDR3: CASSLATGSSYEQYF

D: .
size: few
J: TRBJ2-1
V: TRBV14
DNA: TGTGCCAGCAGCCTTCGTCGACATAGCTCCTACAATGAGCAGTTCTTC
CDR3: CASSLRRHSSYNEQFF